This is a list of T cell receptor beta chains from one sample in a study of tumor-infiltrating lymphocytes in primary liver carcinoma. One entry per CDR3 protein, called by TCRdb with MiXCR from the multiplex PCR reads. The sample contains about 200,000 distinct CDR3 sequences, less than 75% of which appear only once. Material for sequencing was peripheral blood. The receptor source for this set is a woman between 55 and 75 years old with primary liver carcinoma and hepatitis B virus infection. CDR3s include the opening cysteine and the closing phenylalanine or tryptophan. A D gene is named only where the DNA matches it firmly. Size is stated for part of the rows, as once, few or many counts, or as a class when the clone is expanded.

>TRBV11-2|NA|15|TRBJ2-2|NA
CTSSSTSGYTGELFF
TGTACCAGCAGCTCCACTAGTGGTTACACCGGGGAGCTGTTTTTT
>TRBV11-2|NA|13|TRBJ2-5|NA
CPSSLGAKETQYF
TGTCCCAGCAGCTTGGGGGCCAAAGAGACCCAGTACTTC
>TRBV29-1|TRBD1|11|TRBJ1-1|NA
CSVRTGAEAFF
TGCAGTGTTCGTACAGGGGCTGAAGCTTTCTTT
>TRBV4-2|TRBD2|16|TRBJ2-7|many
CASSQERSGRGYEQYF
TGTGCCAGCAGCCAAGAGAGGAGCGGGAGAGGCTACGAGCAGTACTTC
>TRBV4-2|NA|11|TRBJ2-3|NA
CAGSHEKAQYF
TGTGCCGGCAGCCATGAAAAGGCGCAGTATTTT
>TRBV11-1|NA|16|TRBJ2-6|NA
CASSFTGDSGANVLTF
TGTGCCAGCAGCTTCACGGGGGACTCTGGGGCCAACGTCCTAACTTTC
>TRBV4-2|TRBD1|19|TRBJ2-5|many
CASSQDPDRGQSFGETQYF
TGTGCCAGCAGCCAAGATCCAGACAGGGGGCAAAGTTTTGGAGAGACCCAGTACTTC
>TRBV10-1|NA|14|TRBJ2-7|once
CASSPGGMIYEQYF
TGCGCCAGCAGTCCCGGGGGAATGATCTACGAGCAGTACTTC
>TRBV11-1|TRBD2|17|TRBJ2-5|many
CASSPLIPAGDQETQYF
TGTGCCAGCAGCCCTCTTATACCAGCGGGAGACCAAGAGACCCAGTACTTC
>TRBV28|TRBD2|14|TRBJ2-7|NA
CASSPYTSGRAQYF
TGTGCCAGCAGTCCCTACACTAGCGGGAGGGCCCAGTACTTC